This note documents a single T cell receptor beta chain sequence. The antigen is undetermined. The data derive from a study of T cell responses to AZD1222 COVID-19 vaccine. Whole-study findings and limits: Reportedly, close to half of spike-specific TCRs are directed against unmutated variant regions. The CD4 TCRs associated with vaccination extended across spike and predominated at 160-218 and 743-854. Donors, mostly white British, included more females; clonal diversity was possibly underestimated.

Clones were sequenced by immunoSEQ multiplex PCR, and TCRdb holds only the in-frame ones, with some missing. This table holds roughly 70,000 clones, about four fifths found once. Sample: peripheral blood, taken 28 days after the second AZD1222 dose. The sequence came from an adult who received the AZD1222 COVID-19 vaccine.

The CDR3 DNA reads as TGTGCCAGCAGCGTAGCCCACGGGGGGAGGAATGAGCAGTTCTTC. Residues: CASSVAHGGRNEQFF. The rearrangement links TRBV9 to TRBJ2-1, with 7 bases aligning to TRBD2. The CDR3 extends over 15 amino acids. CDR1 SGDLS and CDR2 YYNGEE come from the germline V gene. After removal of 0 bases from V and 7 bases from J, the junction contained 7 bases not matched to a gene.